A selection of T cell receptor beta chains follows, all from one sample in a study of type 1 regulatory T cells. These TCRs are of unknown antigen specificity. TCRdb reprocessed the reads with MiXCR, giving one entry per CDR3 protein. This sample has about 42,000 distinct CDR3 sequences, with 12% found just once. The specimen sequenced was cultured non-Tr1 T cells, either the whole culture or a sorted T cell fraction (not recorded which). Source of these receptors: a human donor in good health. Each CDR3 is given with its conserved first and last residue. D genes are given only for firm matches. Clone size is stated in some rows and not others, as once, few, many or a class when expanded.

v_gene	d_gene	j_gene	abundance	CDR3aa	CDR3nt
TRBV20-1	.	TRBJ1-1	.	CSARFGGPNTGAFF	TGCAGTGCCAGGTTCGGGGGGCCCAACACTGGAGCTTTCTTT
TRBV20-1	TRBD2	TRBJ2-1	.	CSARKTTGGTRGNEQFF	TGCAGTGCTCGGAAAACGACGGGAGGGACCCGCGGTAATGAGCAGTTCTTC
TRBV9	.	TRBJ1-2	few	CASSVSGWAVANYGYTF	TGTGCCAGCAGCGTATCGGGTTGGGCAGTAGCTAACTATGGCTACACCTTC
TRBV7-2	.	TRBJ2-3	many	CASSFLERPNTQYF	TGTGCCAGCAGCTTTTTGGAGAGGCCAAATACGCAGTATTTT
TRBV10-2	TRBD1	TRBJ1-2	few	CASSEWDRGQAGYTF	TGCGCCAGCAGTGAATGGGACAGGGGGCAGGCTGGCTACACCTTC
TRBV5-1	TRBD2	TRBJ2-1	.	CASSFGLPSGHNEQFF	TGCGCCAGCAGCTTTGGGTTACCTAGCGGGCACAATGAGCAGTTCTTC
TRBV5-6	TRBD2	TRBJ2-7	many	CASSSLAGAPHEQYF	TGTGCCAGCAGCTCCTTAGCGGGAGCCCCCCACGAGCAGTACTTC
TRBV20-1	TRBD1	TRBJ1-2	.	CSATDRGRLDYGYTF	TGCAGTGCCACGGACAGGGGGAGACTGGACTATGGCTACACCTTC
TRBV5-1	TRBD2	TRBJ2-3	few	CASSRRTSGTDTQYF	TGCGCCAGCAGCAGGCGGACTAGCGGCACAGATACGCAGTATTTT
TRBV20-1	.	TRBJ2-3	once	CSARRGGTDTQYF	TGCAGTGCTAGAAGAGGGGGCACAGATACGCAGTATTTT
TRBV5-4	TRBD1	TRBJ2-4	.	CASSFPPGTGGNIQYF	TGTGCCAGCAGCTTTCCCCCCGGGACAGGGGGAAACATTCAGTACTTC
TRBV7-3	.	TRBJ2-1	.	CASSLFGTNEQFF	TGTGCTAGCAGCTTATTTGGTACTAATGAGCAGTTCTTC
TRBV7-2	.	TRBJ2-5	.	CASSLDPMETQYF	TGTGCCAGCAGCTTAGATCCGATGGAGACCCAGTACTTC
TRBV7-2	.	TRBJ2-7	few	CASSTSNYEQYF	TGTGCCAGCAGCACCTCAAACTACGAGCAGTACTTC
TRBV30	.	TRBJ2-7	few	CAWTAGLEQYF	TGTGCCTGGACTGCGGGCCTCGAGCAGTACTTC
TRBV20-1	.	TRBJ2-3	many	CSAQGWGYTQYF	TGCAGTGCCCAAGGGTGGGGGTATACGCAGTATTTT
TRBV18	.	TRBJ1-2	few	CASSSDSGTRRGYTF	TGTGCCAGCTCATCAGACTCCGGGACAAGAAGGGGCTACACCTTC
TRBV20-1	.	TRBJ1-2	many	CSARVYSYGYTF	TGCAGTGCTAGAGTATACAGCTATGGCTACACCTTC
TRBV20-1	.	TRBJ2-3	few	CSASSRAADTQYF	TGCAGTGCTAGTTCTCGGGCCGCAGATACGCAGTATTTT
TRBV5-1	.	TRBJ1-2	.	CASSFDGGISGYTF	TGCGCCAGCAGCTTTGACGGGGGTATATCAGGCTACACCTTC
TRBV5-1	.	TRBJ2-7	many	CASSLAGYLQYF	TGCGCCAGCAGCTTGGCAGGGTACCTGCAGTACTTC
TRBV5-5	.	TRBJ2-7	few	CASTPDPNPGYEQYF	TGTGCCAGCACCCCAGACCCAAACCCGGGGTACGAGCAGTACTTC
TRBV30	TRBD1	TRBJ1-1	many	CAWSVNRGAFF	TGTGCCTGGAGTGTAAACAGGGGAGCTTTCTTT
TRBV5-1	.	TRBJ2-1	many	CASSPGQGIYNEQFF	TGCGCCAGCAGCCCCGGGCAGGGAATCTACAATGAGCAGTTCTTC